Detailed here is one T cell receptor beta chain. The data derive from a study of technical replicates of blood from a few donors. Generated by immunoSEQ multiplex PCR, the TCRdb table keeps only in-frame clones and is missing some. In the table there are about 88,000 clones, just under 95% of which are singletons. Germline V CDR1 and CDR2: SQVTM, ANQGSEA. This CDR3 region has 15 residues. With 2 bases clipped from V and 7 bases from J, the junction kept 9 bases outside the gene matches. The chain links TRBV29-1 to TRBJ2-1; 9 nucleotides align to TRBD1. The sequence was collected from a human donor in good health. What was sequenced was T cells isolated from PBMCs. CDR3 nucleotide sequence: TGCAGCGTTGAATATAGCGGACAGGGGTCAAATGAGCAGTTCTTC. Amino acids: CSVEYSGQGSNEQFF.